The TCR beta chain described here comes from a study of T cell responses to AZD1222 COVID-19 vaccine. On the study more broadly: It was second doses at about 4 or about 12 weeks that were pooled. Points from the study as a whole: Targeting of unmutated variant regions was reportedly seen in nearly half of spike-specific TCRs. Among those given AZD1222, only 6 or 7 were seropositive at baseline.

Germline V gives CDR1 MNHNY, CDR2 SVGAGI (reference sequence). There are 16 residues in the CDR3. With V trimmed by 2 bases and J by 4 bases, 7 bases remained unmatched. Produced via immunoSEQ multiplex PCR; TCRdb's table is partial and in-frame only. Of some 200,000 clones in the sample, 80% to 90% were seen once. A word on this clone: Its specificity is unknown.

The chain joins TRBV6-6 to TRBJ2-2; 7 bases align to TRBD1. This receptor was identified in an adult in good health. The sequencing here drew on peripheral blood, taken on day 0 of AZD1222 vaccination. The CDR3 protein is CASSYPWTGSTGELFF. CDR3 nucleotide sequence: TGTGCCAGCAGTTACCCTTGGACAGGATCCACCGGGGAGCTGTTTTTT.